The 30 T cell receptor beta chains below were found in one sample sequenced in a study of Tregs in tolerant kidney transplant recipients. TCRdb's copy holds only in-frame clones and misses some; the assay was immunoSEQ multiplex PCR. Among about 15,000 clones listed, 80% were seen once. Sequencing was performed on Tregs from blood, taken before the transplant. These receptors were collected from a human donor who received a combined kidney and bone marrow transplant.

CDR3 nucleotides: TGCGCCAGCACCGACGGAGACTATGGCTACACCTTC. Translation: CASTDGDYGYTF. V usage is TRBV5-1 and J usage is TRBJ1-2; D not resolved. This CDR3 region has 12 residues. Germline lookup yields CDR1 SGHRS and CDR2 YFSETQ. V was cut by 6 bases and J by 3 bases, with 9 bases left in between.

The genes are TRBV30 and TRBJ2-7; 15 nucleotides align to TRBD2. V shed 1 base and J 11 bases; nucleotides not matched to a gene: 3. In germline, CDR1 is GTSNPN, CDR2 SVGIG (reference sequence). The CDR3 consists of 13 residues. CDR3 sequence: CAWSGGTSGGKYF. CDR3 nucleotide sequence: TGTGCCTGGAGTGGTGGGACTAGCGGGGGGAAGTACTTC. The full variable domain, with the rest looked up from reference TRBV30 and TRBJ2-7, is SQTIHQWPATLVQPVGSPLSLECTVEGTSNPNLYWYRQAAGRGLQLLFYSVGIGQISSEVPQNLSASRPQDRQFILSSKKLLLSDSGFYLCAWSGGTSGGKYFGPGTRLTVT.

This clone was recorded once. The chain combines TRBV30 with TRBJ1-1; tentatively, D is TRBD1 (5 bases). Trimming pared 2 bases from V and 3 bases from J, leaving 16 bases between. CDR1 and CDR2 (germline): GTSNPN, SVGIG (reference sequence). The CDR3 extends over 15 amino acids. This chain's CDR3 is CAWSSIRVRYTEAFF. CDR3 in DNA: TGTGCCTGGAGTTCTATCAGGGTACGGTACACTGAAGCTTTCTTT. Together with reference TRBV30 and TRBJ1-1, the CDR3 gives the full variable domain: SQTIHQWPATLVQPVGSPLSLECTVEGTSNPNLYWYRQAAGRGLQLLFYSVGIGQISSEVPQNLSASRPQDRQFILSSKKLLLSDSGFYLCAWSSIRVRYTEAFFGQGTRLTVV.

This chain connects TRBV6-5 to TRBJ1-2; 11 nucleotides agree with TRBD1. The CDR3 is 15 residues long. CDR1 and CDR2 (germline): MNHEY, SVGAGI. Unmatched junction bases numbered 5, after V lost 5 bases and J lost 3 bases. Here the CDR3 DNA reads TGTGCCAGCAGTCCCGGGACAGGGGGGGACTATGGCTACACCTTC. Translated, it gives CASSPGTGGDYGYTF.

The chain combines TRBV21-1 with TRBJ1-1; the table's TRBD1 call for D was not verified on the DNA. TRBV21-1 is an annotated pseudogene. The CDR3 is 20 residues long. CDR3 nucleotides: TGTGCCAGCAGCAAAGACGACGAGACAGGGCGGTTTGGGGTGAACACTGAAGCTTTCTTT. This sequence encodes CASSKDDETGRFGVNTEAFF.

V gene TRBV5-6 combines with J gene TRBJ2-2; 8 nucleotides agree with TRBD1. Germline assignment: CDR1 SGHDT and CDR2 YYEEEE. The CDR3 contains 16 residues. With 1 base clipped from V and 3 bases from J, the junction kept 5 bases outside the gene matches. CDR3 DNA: TGTGCCAGCAGCTTGCCCAGGACAGGGCACACCGGGGAGCTGTTTTTT. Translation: CASSLPRTGHTGELFF. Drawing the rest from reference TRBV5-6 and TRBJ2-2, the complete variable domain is DAGVTQSPTHLIKTRGQQVTLRCSPKSGHDTVSWYQQALGQGPQFIFQYYEEEERQRGNFPDRFSGHQFPNYSSELNVNALLLGDSALYLCASSLPRTGHTGELFFGEGSRLTVL.

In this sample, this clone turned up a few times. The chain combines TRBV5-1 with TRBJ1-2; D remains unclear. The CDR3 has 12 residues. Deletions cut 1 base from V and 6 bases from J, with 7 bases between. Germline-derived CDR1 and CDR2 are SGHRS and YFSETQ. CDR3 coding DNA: TGCGCCAGCAGCTTGACCGCGGATGGCTACACCTTC. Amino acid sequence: CASSLTADGYTF.

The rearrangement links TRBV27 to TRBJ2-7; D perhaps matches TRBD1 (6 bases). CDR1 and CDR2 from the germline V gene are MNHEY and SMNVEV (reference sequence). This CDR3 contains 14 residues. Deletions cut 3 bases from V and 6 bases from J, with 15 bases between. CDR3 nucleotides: TGTGCCAGCAGTTTTTATAACACAGGGTTCGAGCAGTACTTC. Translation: CASSFYNTGFEQYF.

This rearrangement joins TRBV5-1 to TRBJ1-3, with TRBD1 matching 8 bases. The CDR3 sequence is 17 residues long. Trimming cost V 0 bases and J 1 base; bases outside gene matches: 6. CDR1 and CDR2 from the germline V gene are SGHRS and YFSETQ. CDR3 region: CASSLGGQGSSGNTIYF. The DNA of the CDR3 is TGCGCCAGCAGCTTGGGTGGACAGGGCTCATCTGGAAACACCATATATTTT.

The CDR3 DNA sequence: TGTGCCAGTAGTATCCCCCCCCGCCTGGGCAGCTATCAGCCCCAGCATTTT. Its translation is CASSIPPRLGSYQPQHF. The chain is built from TRBV19 and TRBJ1-5; D ambiguous. Trimming left V 3 bases short and J 5 bases short, with 20 bases between. Looked up from germline, CDR1 is LNHDA and CDR2 is SQIVND (reference sequence). This CDR3 has 17 amino acids.

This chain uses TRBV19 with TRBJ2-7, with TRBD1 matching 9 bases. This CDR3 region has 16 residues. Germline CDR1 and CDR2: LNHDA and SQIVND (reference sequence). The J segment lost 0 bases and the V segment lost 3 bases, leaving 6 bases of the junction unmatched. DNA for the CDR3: TGTGCCAGTAGTATGTATGGGGACAGGGACTCCTACGAGCAGTACTTC. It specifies CASSMYGDRDSYEQYF.

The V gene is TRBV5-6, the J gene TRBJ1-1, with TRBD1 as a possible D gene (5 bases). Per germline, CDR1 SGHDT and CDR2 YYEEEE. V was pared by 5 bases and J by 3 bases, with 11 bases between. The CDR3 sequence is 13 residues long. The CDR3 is CASREGLDTEAFF. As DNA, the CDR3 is TGTGCCAGCAGGGAGGGACTTGACACTGAAGCTTTCTTT.

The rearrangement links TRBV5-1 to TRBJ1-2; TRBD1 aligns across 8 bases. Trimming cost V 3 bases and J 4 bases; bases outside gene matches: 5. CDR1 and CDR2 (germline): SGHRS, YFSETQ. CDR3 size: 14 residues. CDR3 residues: CASSWGDRSYGYTF. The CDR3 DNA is TGCGCCAGCAGCTGGGGGGACAGGTCCTATGGCTACACCTTC.

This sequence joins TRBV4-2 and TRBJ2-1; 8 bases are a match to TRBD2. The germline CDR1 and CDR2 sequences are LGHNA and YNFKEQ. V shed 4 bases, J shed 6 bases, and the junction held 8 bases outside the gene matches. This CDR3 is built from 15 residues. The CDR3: CASSPEAGASNEQFF. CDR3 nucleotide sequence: TGTGCCAGCAGCCCCGAAGCGGGAGCCTCCAATGAGCAGTTCTTC.

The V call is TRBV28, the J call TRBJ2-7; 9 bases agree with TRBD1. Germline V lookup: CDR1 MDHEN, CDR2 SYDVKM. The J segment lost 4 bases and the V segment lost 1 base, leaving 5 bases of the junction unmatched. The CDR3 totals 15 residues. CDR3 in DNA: TGTGCCAGCAGTTTATTACAGGGGGCACCGTACGAGCAGTACTTC. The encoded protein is CASSLLQGAPYEQYF. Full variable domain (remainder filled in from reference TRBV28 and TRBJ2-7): DVKVTQSSRYLVKRTGEKVFLECVQDMDHENMFWYRQDPGLGLRLIYFSYDVKMKEKGDIPEGYSVSREKKERFSLILESASTNQTSMYLCASSLLQGAPYEQYFGPGTRLTVT.

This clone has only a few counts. The CDR3 nucleotides read TGTGCCAGTAACGGGGGGGGCCCCTACGAGCAGTACTTC. This sequence encodes CASNGGGPYEQYF. The chain employs TRBV19 and TRBJ2-7; the match to TRBD2 covers 8 bases. Germline V lookup: CDR1 LNHDA, CDR2 SQIVND (reference sequence). The J segment lost 2 bases and the V segment lost 7 bases, leaving 4 bases of the junction unmatched. The CDR3 contains 13 residues.

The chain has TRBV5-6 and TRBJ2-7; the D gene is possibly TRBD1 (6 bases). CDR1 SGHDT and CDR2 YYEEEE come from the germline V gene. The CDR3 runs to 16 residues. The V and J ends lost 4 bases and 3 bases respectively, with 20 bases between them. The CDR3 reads CASSSIKGTGIYEQYF. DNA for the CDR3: TGTGCCAGCAGCAGTATAAAGGGCACAGGGATCTACGAGCAGTACTTC.

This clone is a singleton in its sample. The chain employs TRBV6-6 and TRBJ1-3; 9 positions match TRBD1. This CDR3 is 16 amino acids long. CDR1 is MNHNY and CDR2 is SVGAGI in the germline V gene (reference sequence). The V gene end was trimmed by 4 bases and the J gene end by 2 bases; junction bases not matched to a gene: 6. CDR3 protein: CASSLTGGRAGNTIYF. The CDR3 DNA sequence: TGTGCCAGCAGTTTAACAGGGGGCAGAGCTGGAAACACCATATATTTT.

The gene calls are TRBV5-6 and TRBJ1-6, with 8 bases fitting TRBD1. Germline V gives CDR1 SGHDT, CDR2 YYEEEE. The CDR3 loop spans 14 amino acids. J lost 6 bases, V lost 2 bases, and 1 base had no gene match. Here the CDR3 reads CASSFDRGNSPLHF. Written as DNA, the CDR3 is TGTGCCAGCAGCTTTGACAGGGGTAATTCACCCCTCCACTTT.

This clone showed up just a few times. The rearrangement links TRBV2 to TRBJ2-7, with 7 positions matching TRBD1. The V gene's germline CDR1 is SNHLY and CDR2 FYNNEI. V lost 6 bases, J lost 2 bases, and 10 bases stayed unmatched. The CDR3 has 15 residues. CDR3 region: CASSPETGPTYEQYF. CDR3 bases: TGTGCCAGCAGCCCTGAGACAGGGCCAACCTACGAGCAGTACTTC.

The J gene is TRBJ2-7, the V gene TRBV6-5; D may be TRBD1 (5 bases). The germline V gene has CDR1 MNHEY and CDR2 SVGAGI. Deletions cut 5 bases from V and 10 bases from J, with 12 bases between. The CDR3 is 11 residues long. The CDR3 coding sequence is TGTGCCAGCAGTGAAGGCAGGGATCAGTACTTC. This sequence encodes CASSEGRDQYF.

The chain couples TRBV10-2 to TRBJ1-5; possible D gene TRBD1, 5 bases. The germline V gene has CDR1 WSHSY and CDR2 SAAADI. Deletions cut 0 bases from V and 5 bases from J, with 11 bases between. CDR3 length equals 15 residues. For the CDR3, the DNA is TGCGCCAGCAGTGAGTCGAGGGGAGGGTATCAGCCCCAGCATTTT. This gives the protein CASSESRGGYQPQHF.

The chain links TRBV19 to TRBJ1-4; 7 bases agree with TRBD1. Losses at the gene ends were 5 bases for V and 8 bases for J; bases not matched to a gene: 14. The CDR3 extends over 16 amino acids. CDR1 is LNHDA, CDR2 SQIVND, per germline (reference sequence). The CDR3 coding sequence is TGTGCCAGTAGTTATTACTCCGGGACAGAGTTAGAAAAACTGTTTTTT. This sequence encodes CASSYYSGTELEKLFF.

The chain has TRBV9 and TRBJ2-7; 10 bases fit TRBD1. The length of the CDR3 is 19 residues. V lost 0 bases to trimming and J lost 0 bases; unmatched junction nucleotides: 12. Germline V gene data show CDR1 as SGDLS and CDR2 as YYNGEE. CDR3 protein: CASSVGDGTGAQSSYEQYF. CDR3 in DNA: TGTGCCAGCAGCGTAGGCGACGGGACAGGGGCACAAAGCTCCTACGAGCAGTACTTC.

CDR3 DNA: TGTGCCACCGCCCTCCCAGACAGGGGCACCGGGGAGCTGTTTTTT. Its protein product is CATALPDRGTGELFF. J is TRBJ2-2 and V is TRBV19; 8 positions match TRBD1. The germline CDR1 and CDR2 sequences are LNHDA and SQIVND (reference sequence). This CDR3 has 15 amino acids. The V segment lost 10 bases and the J segment 4 bases; nucleotides outside the gene matches: 11.

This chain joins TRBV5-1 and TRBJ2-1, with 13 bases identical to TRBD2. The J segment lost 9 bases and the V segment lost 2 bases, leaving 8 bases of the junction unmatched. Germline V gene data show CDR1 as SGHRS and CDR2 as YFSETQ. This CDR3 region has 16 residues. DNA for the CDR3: TGCGCCAGCAGCTTCTCCGGGACTAGCGGGACTAGTGAGCAGTTCTTC. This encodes CASSFSGTSGTSEQFF.

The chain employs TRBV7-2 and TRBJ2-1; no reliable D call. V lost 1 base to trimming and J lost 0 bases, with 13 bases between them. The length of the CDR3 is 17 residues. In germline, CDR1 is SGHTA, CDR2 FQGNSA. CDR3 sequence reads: CASSLGALYRSYNEQFF. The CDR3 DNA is TGTGCCAGCAGCTTAGGGGCGTTATACCGCTCCTACAATGAGCAGTTCTTC.

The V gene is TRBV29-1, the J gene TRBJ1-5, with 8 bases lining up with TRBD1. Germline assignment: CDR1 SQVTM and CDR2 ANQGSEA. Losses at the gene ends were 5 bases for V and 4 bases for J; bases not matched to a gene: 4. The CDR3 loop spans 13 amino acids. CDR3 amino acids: CSVRQGWNQPQHF. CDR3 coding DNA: TGCAGCGTTCGACAGGGGTGGAATCAGCCCCAGCATTTT.

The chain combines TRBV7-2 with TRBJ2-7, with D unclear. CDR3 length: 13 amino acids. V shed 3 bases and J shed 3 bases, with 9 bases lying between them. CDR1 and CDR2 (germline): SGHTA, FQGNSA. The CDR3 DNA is TGTGCCAGCAGCTTGGAGCCGCTCTACGAGCAGTACTTC. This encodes CASSLEPLYEQYF.

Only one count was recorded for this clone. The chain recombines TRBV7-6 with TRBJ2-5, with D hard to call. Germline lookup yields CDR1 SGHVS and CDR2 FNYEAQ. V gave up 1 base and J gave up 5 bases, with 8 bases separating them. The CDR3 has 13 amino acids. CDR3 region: CASSLEYWETQYF. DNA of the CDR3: TGTGCCAGCAGCTTAGAATACTGGGAGACCCAGTACTTC.